The 20 T cell receptor beta chains given below trace back to one sample, sequenced in a study of post-analysis software for immune sequencing data (dated by TCRdb to 2013 to 2016). Here is what the overall study found, with its caveats: Roughly 5 TRBV segments, including TRBV5-6, TRBV5-1 and TRBV20-1, were significantly more frequent in patients than controls.

The library was prepared using PCR. The listed sequencing device is Illumina HiSeq 2500. Unique molecular identifiers were incorporated into TCR beta cDNA libraries to reduce PCR and sequencing biases. The raw public reads went through TCRdb reprocessing: fastp at Q25, MiXCR clone calling, in-frame beta chains kept. Duplicate CDR3 protein sequences are folded into a single record with the most common DNA and genes. This sample holds 350,000 to 500,000 distinct CDR3 sequences; approximately 42% were observed only once. Of the sample, under 9% falls within the top ten clones. Their recognized antigens are unknown. The sequenced sample was blood. The receptors derive from a girl aged 2-10 years with multiple sclerosis.

This clonotype has a handful of counts. A much larger clonotype is one base distant, so this may be a read error. The chain recombines TRBV25-1 with TRBJ2-5, with 8 bases lining up with TRBD1. The CDR3 is 13 residues long. CDR1 is MGHDK, CDR2 SYGVNS, per germline. CDR3 amino acids: CAGSGDRLETQYF. Written as DNA, the CDR3 is TGTGCCGGCAGTGGGGACAGGTTAGAGACCCAGTACTTC.

The sample holds a few counts of this clonotype. CDR3 sequence: CASSSGTVEETQYF. The CDR3 region has the DNA TGTGCCAGCAGCTCAGGGACAGTCGAAGAGACCCAGTACTTC. V gene TRBV7-3 combines with J gene TRBJ2-5, with 7 nucleotides matching TRBD1. Per the germline V gene, CDR1 is SGHTA and CDR2 is FQGTGA. V was clipped by 4 bases and J by 3 bases; unmatched bases: 5. The CDR3 covers 14 residues. The variable domain in full, with the rest retrieved from reference TRBV7-3 and TRBJ2-5, is GAGVSQTPSNKVTEKGKYVELRCDPISGHTALYWYRQSLGQGPEFLIYFQGTGAADDSGLPNDRFFAVRPEGSVSTLKIQRTERGDSAVYLCASSSGTVEETQYFGPGTRLLVL.

This clonotype was seen a handful of times. The rearrangement uses TRBV5-1 and TRBJ2-3; D is perhaps TRBD2 (6 bases). The CDR3 length is 15 residues. The V end lost 7 bases, the J end lost 2 bases, and 17 bases lay between the germline ends. Germline assignment: CDR1 SGHRS and CDR2 YFSETQ. The CDR3 region is CASRLAGIFTDTQYF. The DNA of the CDR3 is TGCGCCAGCCGATTGGCGGGGATTTTCACAGATACGCAGTATTTT.

The chain has TRBV5-4 and TRBJ2-1; 10 bases are shared with TRBD2. This CDR3 is built from 15 residues. The germline V gene encodes CDR1 SGHNT and CDR2 YYREEE (reference sequence). J was trimmed by 10 bases and V by 4 bases; bases with no gene match: 11. The CDR3 DNA reads TGTGCCAGCAGCCAAACTAGCGGGACCTTTAAGGAGCAGTTCTTC. Its translation: CASSQTSGTFKEQFF.

This sequence joins TRBV20-1 and TRBJ1-5, with D uncertain. This CDR3 contains 14 residues. The germline V gene encodes CDR1 DFQATT and CDR2 SNEGSKA (reference sequence). Trimming removed 3 bases from V and 2 bases from J, with 11 bases in between. The CDR3 region is CSASPLLGNQPQHF. The CDR3 region has the DNA TGCAGTGCTAGCCCGCTATTAGGCAATCAGCCCCAGCATTTT.

The chain employs TRBV7-2 and TRBJ2-5; perhaps TRBD1 as D (5 bases). The V gene's germline CDR1 is SGHTA and CDR2 FQGNSA. The CDR3 totals 14 residues. Trimming pared 5 bases from V and 3 bases from J, leaving 13 bases between. CDR3 coding DNA: TGTGCCAGCAGCATATTTTTAGGGGAAGAGACCCAGTACTTC. It codes for CASSIFLGEETQYF. Complete variable domain (other parts from reference TRBV7-2 and TRBJ2-5): GAGVSQSPSNKVTEKGKDVELRCDPISGHTALYWYRQSLGQGLEFLIYFQGNSAPDKSGLPSDRFSAERTGGSVSTLTIQRTQQEDSAVYLCASSIFLGEETQYFGPGTRLLVL.

This clonotype was seen more than once but under ten times. The genes are TRBV7-6 and TRBJ2-1; D is uncertain. V shed 5 bases and J shed 5 bases, with 16 bases lying between them. Looked up from germline, CDR1 is SGHVS and CDR2 is FNYEAQ. The length of the CDR3 is 15 residues. As DNA, the CDR3 is TGTGCCAGCAGCCGAGGCTACGGAGCAAACAATGAGCAGTTCTTC. It translates to CASSRGYGANNEQFF.

The V call is TRBV20-1, the J call TRBJ2-1; 13 nucleotides line up with TRBD2. Germline CDR1 and CDR2: DFQATT and SNEGSKA (reference sequence). V was pared by 3 bases and J by 8 bases, with 13 bases of the junction left unmatched. The CDR3 is made up of 17 amino acids. CDR3 loop: CSARSTGLAGRWDEQFF. CDR3 DNA sequence: TGCAGTGCTAGGTCGACGGGACTAGCGGGACGTTGGGATGAGCAGTTCTTC.

The rearrangement uses TRBV28 and TRBJ1-6; TRBD1 is a possible D gene (6 bases). CDR3 length: 14 amino acids. Trimming took off 7 bases at V and 5 bases at J, with 12 bases between the two ends. The germline V gene encodes CDR1 MDHEN and CDR2 SYDVKM. CDR3 loop: CASTEGQNNSPLHF. CDR3 bases: TGTGCCAGCACGGAAGGACAGAATAATTCACCCCTCCACTTT.

This chain uses TRBV9 with TRBJ1-2; D gene ambiguous. The CDR3 covers 15 residues. The V end lost 1 base, the J end lost 0 bases, and 10 bases lay between the germline ends. Germline assignment: CDR1 SGDLS and CDR2 YYNGEE. Written as DNA, the CDR3 is TGTGCCAGCAGCGTATTTCAGGTAGCTAACTATGGCTACACCTTC. Its protein product is CASSVFQVANYGYTF.

J is TRBJ2-5 and V is TRBV5-6; D is tentatively TRBD1 or TRBD2 (5 bases each). V gave up 1 base and J gave up 0 bases, with 10 bases separating them. The CDR3 has 15 residues. CDR1 is SGHDT, CDR2 YYEEEE, per germline. Here the CDR3 DNA reads TGTGCCAGCAGCTTGTGGGGGACGTACCAAGAGACCCAGTACTTC. Encoded protein: CASSLWGTYQETQYF.

This clonotype has a handful of counts. The chain links TRBV4-2 to TRBJ1-5, with a weak D call TRBD1 (5 bases). The CDR3 runs to 14 residues. Germline V gives CDR1 LGHNA, CDR2 YNFKEQ. Trimming left V 4 bases short and J 4 bases short, with 11 bases between. CDR3 loop: CASSLLDTNQPQHF. CDR3 DNA sequence: TGTGCCAGCAGCCTGTTGGACACAAATCAGCCCCAGCATTTT.

This clonotype was observed a few times. This chain uses TRBV2 with TRBJ1-6; D is possibly TRBD1 (5 bases). The V gene lost 6 bases and the J gene lost 5 bases, with 14 bases spanning the gap. The CDR3 covers 15 residues. CDR1 SNHLY and CDR2 FYNNEI come from the germline V gene. The CDR3 bases are TGTGCCAGCAGCCTCCCAGACAGAAATAATTCACCCCTCCACTTT. It is translated as CASSLPDRNNSPLHF.

The DNA for the CDR3 is TGCGCCAGCAGTGAGTCCCGCTACTACGAGCAGTACTTC. Protein sequence: CASSESRYYEQYF. This chain joins TRBV10-2 and TRBJ2-7; no firm D call. The V gene lost 0 bases and the J gene lost 3 bases, with 6 bases spanning the gap. The CDR3 sequence is 13 residues long. Per germline, CDR1 WSHSY and CDR2 SAAADI.

The table lists this clonotype with a few counts. The chain links TRBV11-2 to TRBJ2-7; perhaps TRBD1 as D (6 bases). The CDR3 is made up of 17 amino acids. From germline, CDR1 is SGHAT and CDR2 FQNNGV. Trimming pared 0 bases from V and 1 base from J, leaving 16 bases between. CDR3 bases: TGTGCCAGCAGCTTAGATGAGAGGGGGTCCTTATCCTACGAGCAGTACTTC. Protein: CASSLDERGSLSYEQYF.

The chain couples TRBV3-1 to TRBJ2-3; D gene uncertain. The V and J ends lost 4 bases and 6 bases respectively, with 14 bases between them. The CDR3 sequence is 14 residues long. The germline V gene encodes CDR1 LGHDT and CDR2 YNNKEL (reference sequence). The chain's CDR3 is CASSPTGRQDTQYF. The CDR3 DNA follows: TGTGCCAGCAGCCCCACTGGACGTCAGGATACGCAGTATTTT.

The table lists this clonotype with a few counts. V and J are TRBV28 and TRBJ2-1; no reliable D call. This CDR3 contains 15 residues. Trimming removed 5 bases from V and 6 bases from J, with 17 bases in between. Germline V lookup: CDR1 MDHEN, CDR2 SYDVKM. The CDR3 DNA sequence: TGTGCCAGCAGTCTAGGCTATATATTTTTCAATGAGCAGTTCTTC. It encodes CASSLGYIFFNEQFF.

The J gene is TRBJ1-1, the V gene TRBV6-2 or TRBV6-3; 7 nucleotides agree with TRBD1. CDR1 and CDR2 from the germline V gene are MNHEY and SVGEGT. CDR3 length: 15 residues. Losses at the gene ends were 2 bases for V and 6 bases for J; bases not matched to a gene: 9. The CDR3 is CASSYPYRGEPEAFF. The DNA for the CDR3 is TGTGCCAGCAGTTACCCCTACAGGGGTGAACCTGAAGCTTTCTTT.

The chain has TRBV7-9 and TRBJ2-4, with a possible D match to TRBD1 (5 bases). The assigned J gene may be wrong: the sequence end matches TRBJ2-7 better. CDR3 size: 14 residues. CDR1 and CDR2 (germline): SEHNR, FQNEAQ (reference sequence). The CDR3 is CASSPEQGGYEQYF. The CDR3, as DNA: TGTGCCAGCAGCCCTGAGCAGGGCGGCTACGAGCAGTACTTC.

The chain uses TRBV12-3 or TRBV12-4 and TRBJ2-1, with 14 positions matching TRBD2. V was pared by 6 bases and J by 9 bases, with 10 bases of the junction left unmatched. The CDR3 runs 16 residues. The CDR3 coding sequence is TGTGCCAGCAGCCGGACGGGACTAGCGGGAGTTCTTGAGCAGTTCTTC. This translates into CASSRTGLAGVLEQFF.